These 16 T cell receptor beta chains were all obtained from the same sample, sequenced in a study of OX40 agonist ivuxolimab in advanced cancers. TCRdb's copy holds only in-frame clones and misses some; the assay was immunoSEQ multiplex PCR. The sample holds some 66,000 clones, roughly 73% seen once. This sample comprised CD4+ or CD8+ T cells sorted from blood, obtained in a trial of the OX40 agonist ivuxolimab. Receptors originate from an adult with an advanced solid tumor such as melanoma, head and neck, liver or kidney cancer.

The CDR3 spells CSEEGVGGYGYTF. DNA of the CDR3: TGCAGCGAAGAAGGGGTTGGCGGCTATGGCTACACCTTC. The chain is built from TRBV29-1 and TRBJ1-2; D might be TRBD1 (5 bases). The CDR3 runs to 13 residues. The V end lost 7 bases, the J end lost 4 bases, and 16 bases lay between the germline ends. Germline lookup yields CDR1 SQVTM and CDR2 ANQGSEA.

There are a few counts of this clone. V and J are TRBV7-9 and TRBJ1-4; D is perhaps TRBD1 (5 bases). Germline CDR1 reads SEHNR; CDR2 reads FQNEAQ (reference sequence). V was pared by 6 bases and J by 4 bases, with 12 bases between. The CDR3 spans 14 residues. The DNA for the CDR3 is TGTGCCAGCAGTCTCGACAGTGTTAATGAAAAACTGTTTTTT. Its protein product is CASSLDSVNEKLFF. The whole variable domain, remainder taken from reference TRBV7-9 and TRBJ1-4, is DTGVSQNPRHKITKRGQNVTFRCDPISEHNRLYWYRQTLGQGPEFLTYFQNEAQLEKSRLLSDRFSAERPKGSFSTLEIQRTEQGDSAMYLCASSLDSVNEKLFFGSGTQLSVL.

V gene TRBV6-5 combines with J gene TRBJ2-5; TRBD2 might be the D (6 bases). Germline values: CDR1 MNHEY, CDR2 SVGAGI. V lost 6 bases and J 6 bases, leaving 17 bases between the germline ends. This CDR3 is built from 14 residues. The CDR3 DNA follows: TGTGCCAGCAGCCCCCCCCGGGGGATGAAGACCCAGTACTTC. It translates to CASSPPRGMKTQYF.

In its sample, this clone was seen once. The CDR3 nucleotides read TGTGCCACCAGCAGAGTGCCCTACAATGAGCAGTTCTTC. As protein: CATSRVPYNEQFF. This chain connects TRBV15 to TRBJ2-1; D call uncertain. The germline V and J ends were trimmed by 1 base and 2 bases, with 3 bases remaining between them. Per the germline V gene, CDR1 is LNHNV and CDR2 is YYDKDF (reference sequence). The CDR3 is 13 amino acids.

The count of this clone is one. The chain links TRBV9 to TRBJ1-4; 7 bases fit TRBD1. Trimming removed 4 bases from V and 7 bases from J; junction bases left unmatched: 10. The germline V gene encodes CDR1 SGDLS and CDR2 YYNGEE. There are 15 residues in the CDR3. CDR3 amino acids: CASSPTGDLGEKLFF. The CDR3 region has the DNA TGTGCCAGCAGCCCCACAGGGGATCTTGGTGAAAAACTGTTTTTT.

CDR3 protein: CASSSGDRAAYQPQHF. In nucleotides, the CDR3 is TGTGCCAGCAGCTCAGGGGACAGGGCCGCCTATCAGCCCCAGCATTTT. The chain uses TRBV7-8 and TRBJ1-5, with 9 bases that match TRBD1. Germline values: CDR1 SGHVS, CDR2 FQNEAQ. The CDR3 totals 16 residues. The J segment lost 5 bases and the V segment lost 4 bases, leaving 9 bases of the junction unmatched.

The rearrangement links TRBV4-1 to TRBJ2-3; the match to TRBD2 covers 9 bases. Germline values: CDR1 MGHRA, CDR2 YSYEKL. The CDR3 extends over 18 amino acids. The ends lost 2 bases at V and 5 bases at J; junction bases unmatched: 14. The CDR3 reads CASSQFGGSGRKEDTQYF. CDR3 DNA sequence: TGCGCCAGCAGCCAATTTGGTGGTAGCGGGAGAAAAGAAGATACGCAGTATTTT.

There are a few counts of this clone. The V and J genes are TRBV13 and TRBJ1-2; the D is unclear. V was clipped by 0 bases and J by 1 base, with 3 bases between them. The germline V gene has CDR1 PRHDT and CDR2 FYEKMQ (reference sequence). The CDR3 contains 13 residues. CDR3 residues: CASSLGGNYGYTF. Here the CDR3 DNA reads TGTGCCAGCAGCTTAGGGGGTAACTATGGCTACACCTTC.

This clone was observed a few times. The V call is TRBV30, the J call TRBJ1-1, with D uncertain. V was shortened by 0 bases and J by 3 bases, with 8 bases between the two germline ends. This CDR3 is built from 13 residues. Germline V gene lookup returns CDR1 GTSNPN and CDR2 SVGIG (reference sequence). In nucleotides, the CDR3 is TGTGCCTGGAGTGTACAGACGGACACTGAAGCTTTCTTT. Encoded protein: CAWSVQTDTEAFF.

V usage is TRBV7-9 and J usage is TRBJ2-7; D is uncertain. The CDR3 has 13 residues. With 3 bases removed from V and 1 base from J, the gap between germline ends came to 7 bases. CDR1 is SEHNR and CDR2 is FQNEAQ in the germline V gene (reference sequence). The CDR3 DNA sequence: TGTGCCAGCAGCTTGTCGGGTTCCTACGAGCAGTACTTC. Protein sequence: CASSLSGSYEQYF.

V and J are TRBV19 and TRBJ1-1, with 7 bases that match TRBD1. CDR3 size: 15 residues. V gave up 6 bases and J gave up 4 bases; unmatched junction bases: 11. Germline V gene data show CDR1 as LNHDA and CDR2 as SQIVND (reference sequence). DNA of the CDR3: TGTGCCAGTAGGCCGAGGGGGGACAGACCCACTGAAGCTTTCTTT. It translates to CASRPRGDRPTEAFF.

This clone is medium-sized (0.01 to 0.1%) within its sample. The chain couples TRBV20-1 to TRBJ2-5, with D perhaps TRBD1 (6 bases). Per germline, CDR1 DFQATT and CDR2 SNEGSKA (reference sequence). With 6 bases removed from V and 7 bases from J, the gap between germline ends came to 12 bases. The CDR3 spans 11 residues. The CDR3 protein is CSAHRVGTQYF. The CDR3, as DNA: TGCAGTGCGCACAGGGTAGGGACCCAGTACTTC.

V gene TRBV30 combines with J gene TRBJ1-1; 7 bases are shared with TRBD1. Germline V CDR1 and CDR2: GTSNPN, SVGIG (reference sequence). This CDR3 has 12 residues. Germline trimming cut 2 bases from V and 9 bases from J; bases unmatched to any gene: 6. CDR3 nucleotide sequence: TGTGCCTGGAGTACAGACAGGGTCCAAGCTTTCTTT. As protein: CAWSTDRVQAFF.

J is TRBJ1-2 and V is TRBV14; D unresolved. Germline V CDR1 and CDR2: SGHDN, FVKESK. CDR3 size: 13 residues. V was pared by 1 base and J by 2 bases, with 5 bases between. The CDR3 sequence is CASSQGVNYGYTF. For the CDR3, the DNA is TGTGCCAGCAGCCAAGGGGTAAACTATGGCTACACCTTC.

This rearrangement joins TRBV6-5 to TRBJ1-5; D unresolved. The germline CDR1 and CDR2 sequences are MNHEY and SVGAGI. Trimming removed 6 bases at V and 4 bases at J, with 10 bases between. CDR3 length equals 13 residues. The CDR3 sequence: CASSLDTNQPQHF. DNA of the CDR3: TGTGCCAGCAGCTTAGACACAAATCAGCCCCAGCATTTT.

V and J are TRBV10-3 and TRBJ2-7, with D maybe TRBD1 (6 bases). The CDR3 extends over 13 amino acids. Trimming took 5 bases from V and 6 from J, leaving 14 bases between them. Germline-derived CDR1 and CDR2 are ENHRY and SYGVKD. The CDR3 DNA reads TGTGCCATCAGTCATACGACAGGTAGCGAGCAGTACTTC. The encoded protein is CAISHTTGSEQYF.